This TCR beta chain was obtained from a study of OX40 agonist ivuxolimab in advanced cancers. Study at large: Patients treated during dose escalation were battling hepatocellular carcinoma, melanoma, renal cell or head and neck cancer.

Blood samples were obtained at baseline, cycle 4 day 1, and cycle 7 day 1. The CDR3 contains 16 residues. Germline trimming cut 6 bases from V and 3 bases from J; bases unmatched to any gene: 10. The germline V gene encodes CDR1 MNHEY and CDR2 SMNVEV (reference sequence). Here immunoSEQ multiplex PCR was the method, and the copy in TCRdb shows in-frame clones only, minus some. The profile shows 90,000 or so clones, less than 95% of them singletons. The source is an adult with an advanced solid tumor such as melanoma, head and neck, liver or kidney cancer. V and J are TRBV27 and TRBJ1-2; 10 nucleotides line up with TRBD1. The sample was CD4+ or CD8+ T cells sorted from blood, taken in a trial of the OX40 agonist ivuxolimab. CDR3 bases: TGTGCCAGCAGCCTCAGTCCCGGGACAGGGGACTATGGCTACACCTTC. Translation gives CASSLSPGTGDYGYTF.